This TCR beta chain was identified during a study of CD8+CD57+ T cells in acquired aplastic anemia. Study-wide context: The average for DNA from sorted CD4+ and CD8+ cells was approximately 3.2 ug. Overall study results and limits: The number of CD8+ CDR3 sequences shared by patients and controls was approximately 31. CD8+ Simpson's diversity in patients was not significantly different from that in controls.

Germline CDR1 is DFQATT and CDR2 is SNEGSKA (reference sequence). Trimming removed 5 bases at V and 12 bases at J, with 19 bases between. This CDR3 has 13 amino acids. Concerning this clonotype: Its antigen remains unknown.

Template material for TCR beta VDJ and CDR3 profiling consisted of genomic DNA. TCRdb passed the reads through MiXCR, listing each CDR3 protein once. This sample carries hundreds of thousands of distinct CDR3 sequences, 65% to 75% of them seen once, and the ten largest clones take more than 3.5%. J is TRBJ1-4 and V is TRBV20-1; D is uncertain. The clonotype originates from a human donor in good health, serving as a control. The sequenced sample was sorted CD4+, CD8+, or CD8+CD57+ T cells (not recorded which) from PBMCs. The CDR3 region is CSAQGQAGSQLFF. As DNA, the CDR3 is TGCAGTGCTCAAGGGCAGGCTGGTTCACAACTGTTTTTT.